The 14 T cell receptor beta chains below all came from one sample that was sequenced in a study of cytomegalovirus exposure and HLA in healthy donors. The PCR used 60 Vbeta and 13 Jbeta primers. The table came from immunoSEQ multiplex PCR; TCRdb's copy has only in-frame clones and leaves some out. The sample carries about 180,000 clones, 60% to 85% recorded once. The sample taken for sequencing was PBMCs. The receptors shown here come from a male donor in good health and CMV-seronegative.

This chain uses TRBV27 with TRBJ2-3, with D possibly TRBD2 on 5 matching bases. The germline CDR1 and CDR2 sequences are MNHEY and SMNVEV (reference sequence). V was trimmed by 1 base and J by 4 bases, leaving 9 bases between them. The CDR3 spans 14 residues. CDR3 bases: TGTGCCAGCAGTTTATGGGGAGATTCAGATACGCAGTATTTT. Residues: CASSLWGDSDTQYF.

The table lists this clone with a count of one. V usage is TRBV28 and J usage is TRBJ2-2; 7 bases are a match to TRBD1. This CDR3 comprises 16 residues. With V trimmed by 3 bases and J by 4 bases, 8 bases remained unmatched. Germline V gene data show CDR1 as MDHEN and CDR2 as SYDVKM. CDR3 loop: CASSFWTGAVTGELFF. As DNA, the CDR3 is TGTGCCAGCAGTTTTTGGACAGGAGCGGTCACCGGGGAGCTGTTTTTT. The whole variable domain, filled in from reference TRBV28 and TRBJ2-2, reads DVKVTQSSRYLVKRTGEKVFLECVQDMDHENMFWYRQDPGLGLRLIYFSYDVKMKEKGDIPEGYSVSREKKERFSLILESASTNQTSMYLCASSFWTGAVTGELFFGEGSRLTVL.

The genes are TRBV11-1 and TRBJ1-2; perhaps TRBD1 as D (5 bases). Trimming left V 5 bases short and J 2 bases short, with 9 bases between. Per germline, CDR1 SGHAT and CDR2 FQDESV (reference sequence). The CDR3 has 13 residues. The DNA of the CDR3 is TGTGCCAGCAGCCCCGGGGGAAACTATGGCTACACCTTC. This encodes CASSPGGNYGYTF.

The chain carries TRBV5-5 and TRBJ1-1, with D tentatively TRBD1 (6 bases). The CDR3 is 16 residues long. Germline assignment: CDR1 SGHKS and CDR2 YYEKEE (reference sequence). The V and J ends lost 1 base and 1 base respectively, with 14 bases between them. In nucleotides, the CDR3 is TGTGCCAGCAGCTTGCCGTCGGGACACTGGAACACTGAAGCTTTCTTT. Amino acid sequence: CASSLPSGHWNTEAFF.

Turning to this clone: Distinct nucleotide sequences in the sample also encode this CDR3. The chain carries TRBV6-5 and TRBJ1-2, with a possible D match to TRBD1 (6 bases). Trimming removed 3 bases at V and 3 bases at J, with 8 bases between. The CDR3 consists of 13 residues. The V gene's germline CDR1 is MNHEY and CDR2 SVGAGI. CDR3 amino acids: CASSYSGDYGYTF. In nucleotides, the CDR3 is TGTGCCAGCAGTTATTCAGGGGACTATGGCTACACCTTC.

The V call is TRBV11-2, the J call TRBJ2-1; 8 bases are a match to TRBD2. The J segment lost 4 bases and the V segment lost 0 bases, leaving 5 bases of the junction unmatched. The CDR3 spans 16 residues. Germline V lookup: CDR1 SGHAT, CDR2 FQNNGV. The CDR3 DNA is TGTGCCAGCAGCTTAGAGCGGGGGGCCAGGTACAATGAGCAGTTCTTC. This sequence encodes CASSLERGARYNEQFF.

V usage is TRBV27 and J usage is TRBJ1-5, with TRBD1 as a possible D gene (5 bases). The germline V gene encodes CDR1 MNHEY and CDR2 SMNVEV (reference sequence). The CDR3 sequence is 16 residues long. V was trimmed by 5 bases and J by 0 bases, leaving 14 bases between them. The CDR3 bases are TGTGCCAGCAGTCCAAGACAGCCCTATAGCAATCAGCCCCAGCATTTT. Translating gives CASSPRQPYSNQPQHF.

The CDR3 DNA is TGCAGCGTTGAAGCCGGACAGGGCGCCTACACCTTC. Translation gives CSVEAGQGAYTF. This chain links TRBV29-1 with TRBJ1-2; 8 bases match TRBD1. The trim removed 1 base at V and 10 bases at J, leaving 5 bases unmatched. CDR3 length equals 12 residues. Germline V lookup: CDR1 SQVTM, CDR2 ANQGSEA. Full variable domain (rest looked up from reference TRBV29-1 and TRBJ1-2): SAVISQKPSRDICQRGTSLTIQCQVDSQVTMMFWYRQQPGQSLTLIATANQGSEATYESGFVIDKFPISRPNLTFSTLTVSNMSPEDSSIYLCSVEAGQGAYTFGSGTRLTVV.

This chain links TRBV28 with TRBJ1-5, with D maybe TRBD1 (6 bases). In germline, CDR1 is MDHEN, CDR2 SYDVKM. CDR3 size: 14 residues. V shed 6 bases and J shed 11 bases, with 20 bases lying between them. CDR3: CASRGEGGALTQHF. CDR3 DNA: TGTGCCAGCAGGGGGGAGGGGGGGGCCCTGACCCAGCATTTT.

The gene calls are TRBV6-5 and TRBJ1-5; 8 bases align to TRBD1. Unmatched junction bases numbered 7, after V lost 6 bases and J lost 6 bases. Germline loops: CDR1 MNHEY, CDR2 SVGAGI. CDR3 length equals 14 residues. For the CDR3, the DNA is TGTGCCAGCAGCATGACAGGGGTCGTTCAGCCCCAGCATTTT. Translating it yields CASSMTGVVQPQHF.

The chain has TRBV14 and TRBJ1-2; 8 bases are shared with TRBD1. Trimming cost V 1 base and J 4 bases; bases outside gene matches: 2. Germline V gene lookup returns CDR1 SGHDN and CDR2 FVKESK. The CDR3 is 14 amino acids. CDR3 protein: CASSQGTGTYGYTF. CDR3 DNA sequence: TGTGCCAGCAGCCAAGGGACAGGGACCTATGGCTACACCTTC.

CDR3 DNA: TGCGCCAGCAGCTTGCCCAGCTACGAGCAGTACTTC. Protein: CASSLPSYEQYF. V usage is TRBV5-1 and J usage is TRBJ2-7, with no clear D. V lost 1 base and J lost 3, with 5 bases in between. Germline CDR1 reads SGHRS; CDR2 reads YFSETQ. The CDR3 consists of 12 residues.

The chain couples TRBV7-9 to TRBJ1-1, with D unresolved. The V end was cut by 8 bases, the J end by 1 base, with 11 bases between. Per the germline V gene, CDR1 is SEHNR and CDR2 is FQNEAQ (reference sequence). This CDR3 has 13 residues. CDR3 in amino acids: CASSKESNTEAFF. In DNA, the CDR3 is TGTGCCAGCTCTAAGGAGTCGAACACTGAAGCTTTCTTT.

DNA for the CDR3: TGCGCCAGCAGCCAAGGTAGTAGCGGTCTGAGCTCCTACGAGCAGTACTTC. This gives the protein CASSQGSSGLSSYEQYF. The chain uses TRBV4-1 and TRBJ2-7; TRBD2 is a possible D gene (6 bases). Trimming left V 1 base short and J 0 bases short, with 16 bases between. The CDR3 contains 17 residues. In germline, CDR1 is MGHRA, CDR2 YSYEKL.